This T cell receptor beta chain came from a study of T cell responses to AZD1222 COVID-19 vaccine. V was shortened by 5 bases and J by 3 bases, with 14 bases between the two germline ends. Germline V gives CDR1 MDHEN, CDR2 SYDVKM. This CDR3 region has 15 residues. Generated by immunoSEQ multiplex PCR, the TCRdb table keeps only in-frame clones and is missing some. The table lists about 140,000 clones, under 95% of them singletons. The sequence derives from an adult in good health. The J gene is TRBJ1-3, the V gene TRBV28, with a possible D match to TRBD1 (6 bases). The sequencing used peripheral blood, collected on day 0 of AZD1222 vaccination. The CDR3 is CASSMTGVLGNTIYF. Written as DNA, the CDR3 is TGTGCCAGCAGTATGACAGGAGTCCTTGGAAACACCATATATTTT. The variable domain in full, completed from reference TRBV28 and TRBJ1-3, reads DVKVTQSSRYLVKRTGEKVFLECVQDMDHENMFWYRQDPGLGLRLIYFSYDVKMKEKGDIPEGYSVSREKKERFSLILESASTNQTSMYLCASSMTGVLGNTIYFGEGSWLTVV.